These T cell receptor beta chains were read from a single sample in a study of T cell responses to AZD1222 COVID-19 vaccine. Sequencing used immunoSEQ multiplex PCR; TCRdb keeps in-frame clones, though not all of them. The table includes 190,000 or so clones, approximately 93% detected once. The material was peripheral blood, obtained 28 days after the second AZD1222 dose. These receptors originate from an adult who received the AZD1222 COVID-19 vaccine. Each CDR3 is given with its conserved first and last residue. D genes are given only for firm matches. The size of a clone is reported for some rows only, either as once, few or many, or as a class for expanded clones.

d_call: -; v_call: TRBV7-9; j_call: TRBJ1-2; clone_size: -; cdr3_aa: CASSFRAFGNYGYTF; cdr3_nt: TGTGCCAGCAGCTTCCGGGCCTTCGGAAACTATGGCTACACCTTC
d_call: TRBD2; v_call: TRBV6-9; j_call: TRBJ2-7; clone_size: -; cdr3_aa: CASSYRAGGLEQYF; cdr3_nt: TGTGCCAGCAGTTATAGGGCGGGAGGGCTCGAGCAGTACTTC
d_call: TRBD2; v_call: TRBV4-2; j_call: TRBJ2-1; clone_size: -; cdr3_aa: CASSQERSGAGAPLNEQFF; cdr3_nt: TGTGCCAGCAGCCAAGAACGATCCGGGGCGGGAGCTCCTCTCAATGAGCAGTTCTTC
d_call: TRBD1; v_call: TRBV4-1; j_call: TRBJ1-5; clone_size: -; cdr3_aa: CASSQDLRQGRFTNQPQHF; cdr3_nt: TGCGCCAGCAGCCAAGATCTAAGACAGGGCCGGTTTACCAATCAGCCCCAGCATTTT
d_call: -; v_call: TRBV5-4; j_call: TRBJ1-1; clone_size: -; cdr3_aa: CASRPDRSTNTEAFF; cdr3_nt: TGTGCCAGCAGACCTGACCGAAGCACCAACACTGAAGCTTTCTTT
d_call: -; v_call: TRBV24-1; j_call: TRBJ2-3; clone_size: -; cdr3_aa: CATSVRGVSTDTQYF; cdr3_nt: TGTGCCACCAGTGTAAGGGGAGTTAGCACAGATACGCAGTATTTT
d_call: -; v_call: TRBV21-1; j_call: TRBJ1-5; clone_size: -; cdr3_aa: CASSKVGNWRRQPQHF; cdr3_nt: TGTGCCAGCAGCAAAGTAGGCAATTGGCGTCGGCAGCCCCAGCATTTT
d_call: TRBD2; v_call: TRBV25-1; j_call: TRBJ2-5; clone_size: -; cdr3_aa: CASSSPGLVEGTQYF; cdr3_nt: TGTGCCAGCAGTTCCCCGGGACTAGTGGAAGGGACCCAGTACTTC
d_call: -; v_call: TRBV6-6; j_call: TRBJ1-2; clone_size: -; cdr3_aa: CASSSGQNYGYTF; cdr3_nt: TGTGCCAGCAGCTCCGGACAGAACTATGGCTACACCTTC
d_call: -; v_call: TRBV5-6; j_call: TRBJ1-6; clone_size: -; cdr3_aa: CASSLFNSPLHF; cdr3_nt: TGTGCCAGCAGCCTATTTAATTCACCCCTCCACTTT
d_call: TRBD2; v_call: TRBV7-3; j_call: TRBJ2-1; clone_size: once; cdr3_aa: CASSLRGAGVYNEQFF; cdr3_nt: TGTGCCAGCAGCTTAAGAGGAGCGGGAGTCTACAATGAGCAGTTCTTC
d_call: -; v_call: TRBV4-2; j_call: TRBJ2-3; clone_size: -; cdr3_aa: CASSQVLPSNTQYF; cdr3_nt: TGTGCCAGCAGCCAAGTTCTCCCTAGCAATACGCAGTATTTT
d_call: -; v_call: TRBV19; j_call: TRBJ2-7; clone_size: -; cdr3_aa: CASRSGGTYEQYF; cdr3_nt: TGTGCCAGTAGATCAGGTGGCACCTACGAGCAGTACTTC
d_call: -; v_call: TRBV3-1/TRBV3-2; j_call: TRBJ1-6; clone_size: -; cdr3_aa: CASRRRDSPLHF; cdr3_nt: TGTGCCAGCAGGCGGCGGGATTCACCCCTCCACTTT
d_call: -; v_call: TRBV7-2; j_call: TRBJ2-1; clone_size: few; cdr3_aa: CASSSLPAGAYNEQFF; cdr3_nt: TGTGCCAGCAGCTCGTTGCCCGCCGGGGCCTACAATGAGCAGTTCTTC
d_call: TRBD1; v_call: TRBV9; j_call: TRBJ1-2; clone_size: -; cdr3_aa: CASSSTGTGAYGYTF; cdr3_nt: TGTGCCAGCAGCTCCACCGGGACAGGGGCCTATGGCTACACCTTC